Listed below are T cell receptor beta chains from one sample, sequenced in a study of shared clonotypes between healthy human individuals. Produced via immunoSEQ multiplex PCR; TCRdb's table is partial and in-frame only. The repertoire holds about 2,200,000 clones, with about 93% as singletons. The sequencing input was naive CD8+ T cells from PBMCs. The receptors derive from a young man in good health. Some clones in this sample may be carry-over from other donors' samples. Each CDR3 is given with its conserved first and last residue. A D gene is named only where the DNA matches it firmly.

>TRBV7-9|TRBD2
CASRTSGYNEQFF
>TRBV19|TRBD1
CASSAIPGQEAFF
>TRBV27|TRBD2
CASSPWSSGSGEQYF
>TRBV7-6|TRBD2
CASSLVAAGGTGELFF
>TRBV7-9|TRBD1
CASSLAAGTGWNEQYF
>TRBV5-6|-
CASSLRASSNTGELFF
>TRBV2|-
CASMIAPENTEAFF
>TRBV7-8|TRBD2
CASSLRLAANTGELFF
>TRBV11-1|-
CASSHLASEQYF
>TRBV10-3|-
CAIRTYGSANNEQFF
>TRBV7-9|-
CASTLSDEQYF
>TRBV7-2|-
CASSLRPNYEQYF
>TRBV10-3|-
CASRPILPGRTLDEQYF
>TRBV19|-
CASRETGAHEQYF
>TRBV28|-
CASSTPGVGIYSSYNEQFF
>TRBV11-2|-
CASSFVTLGDGYTF